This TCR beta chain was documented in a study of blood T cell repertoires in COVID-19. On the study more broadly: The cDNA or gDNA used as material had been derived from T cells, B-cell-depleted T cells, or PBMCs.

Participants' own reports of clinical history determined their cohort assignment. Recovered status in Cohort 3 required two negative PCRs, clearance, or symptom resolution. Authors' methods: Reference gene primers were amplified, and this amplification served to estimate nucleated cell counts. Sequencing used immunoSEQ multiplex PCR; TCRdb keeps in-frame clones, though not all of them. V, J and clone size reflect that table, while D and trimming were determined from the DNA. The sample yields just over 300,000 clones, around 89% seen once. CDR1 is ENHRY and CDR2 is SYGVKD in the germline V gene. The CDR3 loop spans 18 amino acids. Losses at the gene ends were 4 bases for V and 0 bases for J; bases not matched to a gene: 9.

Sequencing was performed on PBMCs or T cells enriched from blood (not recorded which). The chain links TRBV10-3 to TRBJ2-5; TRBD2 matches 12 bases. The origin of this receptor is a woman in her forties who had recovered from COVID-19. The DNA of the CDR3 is TGTGCCATCAGTGCCCGGACTAGCGGGAACGTACACCAAGAGACCCAGTACTTC. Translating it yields CAISARTSGNVHQETQYF.